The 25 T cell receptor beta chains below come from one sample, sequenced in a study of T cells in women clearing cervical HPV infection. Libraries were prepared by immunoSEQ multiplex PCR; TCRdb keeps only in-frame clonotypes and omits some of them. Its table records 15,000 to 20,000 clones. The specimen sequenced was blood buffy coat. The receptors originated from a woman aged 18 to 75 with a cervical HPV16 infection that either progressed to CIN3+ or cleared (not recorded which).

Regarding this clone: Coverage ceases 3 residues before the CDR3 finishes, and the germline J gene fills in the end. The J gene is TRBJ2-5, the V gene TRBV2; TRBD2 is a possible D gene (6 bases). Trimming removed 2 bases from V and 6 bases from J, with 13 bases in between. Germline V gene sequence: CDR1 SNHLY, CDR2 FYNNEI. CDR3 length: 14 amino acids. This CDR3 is CASSESGGRKTQYF. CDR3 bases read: TGTGCCAGCAGTGAATCCGGGGGTCGAAAGACC.

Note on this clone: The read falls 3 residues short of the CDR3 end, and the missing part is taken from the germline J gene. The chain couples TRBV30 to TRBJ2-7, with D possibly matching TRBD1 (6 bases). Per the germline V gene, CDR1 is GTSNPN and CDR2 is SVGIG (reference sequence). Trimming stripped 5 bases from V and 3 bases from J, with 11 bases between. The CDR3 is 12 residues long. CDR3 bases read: TGTGCCTGGGAAACAGGGATCTACGAG. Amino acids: CAWETGIYE. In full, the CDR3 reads CAWETGIYEQYF.

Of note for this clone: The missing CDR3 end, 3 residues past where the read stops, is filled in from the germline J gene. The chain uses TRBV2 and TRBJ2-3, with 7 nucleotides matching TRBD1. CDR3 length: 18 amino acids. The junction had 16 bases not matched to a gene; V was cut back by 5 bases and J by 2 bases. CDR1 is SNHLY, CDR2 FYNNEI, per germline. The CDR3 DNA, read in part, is TGTGCCAGCAGTCCAGGGGTCTTGGGACAGCCTTCCACAGATACG. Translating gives CASSPGVLGQPSTDT. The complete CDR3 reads CASSPGVLGQPSTDTQYF. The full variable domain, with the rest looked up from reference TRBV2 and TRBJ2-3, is EPEVTQTPSHQVTQMGQEVILRCVPISNHLYFYWYRQILGQKVEFLVSFYNNEISEKSEIFDDQFSVERPDGSNFTLKIRSTKLEDSAMYFCASSPGVLGQPSTDTQYFGPGTRLTVL.

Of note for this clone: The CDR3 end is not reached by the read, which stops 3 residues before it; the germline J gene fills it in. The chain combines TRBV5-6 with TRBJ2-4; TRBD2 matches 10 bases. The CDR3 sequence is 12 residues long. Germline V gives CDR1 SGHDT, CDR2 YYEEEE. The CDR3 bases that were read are TGTGCCAGCAGCTTGGGGACTAGCGGT. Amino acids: CASSLGTSG. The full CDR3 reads CASSLGTSGQYF.

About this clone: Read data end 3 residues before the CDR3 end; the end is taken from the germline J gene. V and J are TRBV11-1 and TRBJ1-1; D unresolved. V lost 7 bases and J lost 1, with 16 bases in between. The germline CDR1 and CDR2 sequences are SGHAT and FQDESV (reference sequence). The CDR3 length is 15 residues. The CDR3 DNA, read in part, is TGTGCCAGCACCCATATAGCGTTCCAGAACACTGAA. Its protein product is CASTHIAFQNTE. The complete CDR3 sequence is CASTHIAFQNTEAFF.

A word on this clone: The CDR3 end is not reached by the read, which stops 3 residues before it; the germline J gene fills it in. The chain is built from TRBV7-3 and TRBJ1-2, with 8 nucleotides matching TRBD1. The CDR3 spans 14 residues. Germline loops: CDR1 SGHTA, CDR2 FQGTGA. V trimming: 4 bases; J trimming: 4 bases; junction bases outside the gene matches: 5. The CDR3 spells CASSSSGTGYGYTF. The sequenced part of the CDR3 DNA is TGTGCCAGCAGCTCTTCCGGGACAGGCTATGGC.

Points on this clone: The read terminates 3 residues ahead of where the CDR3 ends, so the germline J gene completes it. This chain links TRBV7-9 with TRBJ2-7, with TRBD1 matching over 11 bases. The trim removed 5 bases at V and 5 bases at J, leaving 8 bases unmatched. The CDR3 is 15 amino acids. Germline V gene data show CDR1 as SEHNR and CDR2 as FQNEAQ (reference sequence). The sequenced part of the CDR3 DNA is TGTGCCAGCAGCGCGCCGGGACAGGGGGTCAACGAG. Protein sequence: CASSAPGQGVNE. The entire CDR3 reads CASSAPGQGVNEQYF.

CDR3 DNA (partial): TGCAGTTCTTTCGGGGGCTCCTATAATTCACCC. Protein sequence: CSSFGGSYNSP. The whole CDR3 protein is CSSFGGSYNSPLHF. This sequence joins TRBV20-1 and TRBJ1-6; tentative D call: TRBD1 (5 bases). The read halts 3 residues ahead of the CDR3 end, with the missing end drawn from the germline J gene. The germline CDR1 and CDR2 sequences are DFQATT and SNEGSKA (reference sequence). V was shortened by 8 bases and J by 0 bases, with 11 bases between the two germline ends. The CDR3 covers 14 residues.

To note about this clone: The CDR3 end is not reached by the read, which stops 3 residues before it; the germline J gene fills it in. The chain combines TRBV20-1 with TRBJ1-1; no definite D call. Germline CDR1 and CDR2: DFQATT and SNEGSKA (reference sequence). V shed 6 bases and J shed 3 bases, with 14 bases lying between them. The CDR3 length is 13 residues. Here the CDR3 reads CSAKRAPDTEAFF. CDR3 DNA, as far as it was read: TGCAGTGCAAAAAGAGCCCCGGACACTGAA.

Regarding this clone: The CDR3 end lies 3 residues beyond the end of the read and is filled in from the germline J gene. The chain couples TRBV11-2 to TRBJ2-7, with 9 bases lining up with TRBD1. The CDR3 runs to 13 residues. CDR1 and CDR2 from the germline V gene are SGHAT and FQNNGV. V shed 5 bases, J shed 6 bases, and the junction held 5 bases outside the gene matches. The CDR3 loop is CASSTGQGREQYF. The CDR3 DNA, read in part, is TGTGCCAGCAGCACAGGACAGGGGCGCGAG.

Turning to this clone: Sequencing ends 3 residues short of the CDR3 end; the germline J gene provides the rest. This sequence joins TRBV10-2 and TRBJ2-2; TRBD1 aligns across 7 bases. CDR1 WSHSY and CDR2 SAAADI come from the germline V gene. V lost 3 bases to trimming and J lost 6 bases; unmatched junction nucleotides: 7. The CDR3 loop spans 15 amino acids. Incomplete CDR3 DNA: TGCGCCAGCAGTGAACGAGGGGGCGCCTCCGGGGAG. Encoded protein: CASSERGGASGE. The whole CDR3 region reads CASSERGGASGELFF.

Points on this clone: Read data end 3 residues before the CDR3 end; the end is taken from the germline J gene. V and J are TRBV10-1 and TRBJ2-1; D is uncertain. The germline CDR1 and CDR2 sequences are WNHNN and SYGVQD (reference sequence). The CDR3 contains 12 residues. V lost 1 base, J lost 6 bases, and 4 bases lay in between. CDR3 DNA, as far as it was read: TGCGCCAGCAGTGAGTTCAGCAATGAG. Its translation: CASSEFSNE. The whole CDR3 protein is CASSEFSNEQFF.

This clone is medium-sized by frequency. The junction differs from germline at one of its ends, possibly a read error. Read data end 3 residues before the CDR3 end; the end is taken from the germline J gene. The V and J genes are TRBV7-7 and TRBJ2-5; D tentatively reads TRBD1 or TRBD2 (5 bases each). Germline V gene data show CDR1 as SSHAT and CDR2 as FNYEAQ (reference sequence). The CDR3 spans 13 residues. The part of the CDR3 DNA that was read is TGTGCTAGCAGCCCCCAGGGAGTGGAGACC. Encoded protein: CASSPQGVET. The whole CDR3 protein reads CASSPQGVETQYF.

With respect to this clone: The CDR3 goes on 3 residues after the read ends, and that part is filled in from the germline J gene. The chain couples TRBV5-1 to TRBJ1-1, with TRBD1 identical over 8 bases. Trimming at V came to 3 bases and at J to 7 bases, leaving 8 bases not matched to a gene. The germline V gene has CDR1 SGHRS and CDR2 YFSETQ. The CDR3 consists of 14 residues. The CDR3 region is CASSWDRIAREAFF. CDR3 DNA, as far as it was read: TGCGCCAGCAGCTGGGACAGGATAGCCCGTGAA.

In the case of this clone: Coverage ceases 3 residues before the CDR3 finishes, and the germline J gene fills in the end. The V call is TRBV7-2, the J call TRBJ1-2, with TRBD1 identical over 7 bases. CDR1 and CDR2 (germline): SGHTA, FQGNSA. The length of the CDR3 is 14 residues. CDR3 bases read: TGTGCCAGCAGAAACGGACCGGGGACAGATACC. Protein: CASRNGPGTDT. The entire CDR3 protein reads CASRNGPGTDTYTF.

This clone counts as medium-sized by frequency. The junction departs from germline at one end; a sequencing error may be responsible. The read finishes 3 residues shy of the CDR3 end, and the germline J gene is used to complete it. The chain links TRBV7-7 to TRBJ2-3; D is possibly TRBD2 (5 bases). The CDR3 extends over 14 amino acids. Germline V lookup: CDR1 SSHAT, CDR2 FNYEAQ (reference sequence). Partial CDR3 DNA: TGTGCTAGCAGCTTAGCGACTACCACAGATACG. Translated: CASSLATTTDT. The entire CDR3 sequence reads CASSLATTTDTQYF.

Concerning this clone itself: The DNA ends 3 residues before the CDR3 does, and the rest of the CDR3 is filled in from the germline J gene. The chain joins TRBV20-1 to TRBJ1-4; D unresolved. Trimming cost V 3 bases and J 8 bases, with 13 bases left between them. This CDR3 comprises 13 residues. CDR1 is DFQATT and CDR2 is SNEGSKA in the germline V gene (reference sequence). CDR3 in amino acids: CSARPTTEEKLFF. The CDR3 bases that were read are TGCAGTGCTAGGCCCACGACTGAGGAAAAA.

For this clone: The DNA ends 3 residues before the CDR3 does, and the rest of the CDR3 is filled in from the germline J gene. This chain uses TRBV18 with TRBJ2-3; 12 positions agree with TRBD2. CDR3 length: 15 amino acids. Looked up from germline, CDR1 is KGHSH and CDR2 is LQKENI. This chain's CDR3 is CASSPPLAGGETQYF. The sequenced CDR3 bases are TGTGCCAGCTCACCCCCACTAGCGGGGGGAGAGACG. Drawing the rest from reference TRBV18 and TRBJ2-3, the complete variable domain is NAGVMQNPRHLVRRRGQEARLRCSPMKGHSHVYWYRQLPEEGLKFMVYLQKENIIDESGMPKERFSAEFPKEGPSILRIQQVVRGDSAAYFCASSPPLAGGETQYFGPGTRLTVL.

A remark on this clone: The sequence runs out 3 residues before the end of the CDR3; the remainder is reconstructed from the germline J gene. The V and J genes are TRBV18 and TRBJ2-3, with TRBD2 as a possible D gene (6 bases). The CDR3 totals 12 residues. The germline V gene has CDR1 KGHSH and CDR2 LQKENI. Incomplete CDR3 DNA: TGTGCCAGCTCAGGCGGGGAAGAGACG. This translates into CASSGGEET. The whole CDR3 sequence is CASSGGEETQYF.

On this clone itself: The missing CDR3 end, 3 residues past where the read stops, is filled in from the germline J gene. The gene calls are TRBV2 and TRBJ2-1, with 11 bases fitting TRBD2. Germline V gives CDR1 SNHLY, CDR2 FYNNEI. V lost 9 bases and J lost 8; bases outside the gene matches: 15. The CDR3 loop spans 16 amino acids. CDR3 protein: CASRSLTSGTADEQFF. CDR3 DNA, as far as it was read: TGTGCCAGTCGGTCTCTGACTAGCGGGACGGCCGATGAG.

This CDR3 is CASRGQADQPQYF. The sequenced CDR3 bases are TGTGCCAGCAGAGGACAGGCAGATCAGCCG. The chain is built from TRBV6-2 or TRBV6-3 and TRBJ2-3; TRBD1 agrees at 7 bases. The CDR3 end lies 3 residues beyond the end of the read and is filled in from the germline J gene. The CDR3 length is 13 residues. Per germline, CDR1 MNHEY and CDR2 SVGEGT.

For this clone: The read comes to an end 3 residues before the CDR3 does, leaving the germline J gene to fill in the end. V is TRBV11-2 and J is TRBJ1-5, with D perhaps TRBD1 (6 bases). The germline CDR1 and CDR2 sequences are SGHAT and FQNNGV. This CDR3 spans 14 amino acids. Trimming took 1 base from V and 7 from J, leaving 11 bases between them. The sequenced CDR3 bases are TGTGCCAGCAGCTTAGCTGGGGGCGGCCAGCCC. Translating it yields CASSLAGGGQP. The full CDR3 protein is CASSLAGGGQPQHF. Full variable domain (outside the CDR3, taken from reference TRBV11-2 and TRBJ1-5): EAGVAQSPRYKIIEKRQSVAFWCNPISGHATLYWYQQILGQGPKLLIQFQNNGVVDDSQLPKDRFSAERLKGVDSTLKIQPAKLEDSAVYLCASSLAGGGQPQHFGDGTRLSIL.

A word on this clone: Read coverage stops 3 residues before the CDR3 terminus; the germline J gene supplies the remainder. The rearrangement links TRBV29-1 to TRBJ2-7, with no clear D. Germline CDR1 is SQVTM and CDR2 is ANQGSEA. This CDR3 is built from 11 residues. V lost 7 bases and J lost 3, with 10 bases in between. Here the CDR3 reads CSAGAGYEQYF. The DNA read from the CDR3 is TGCAGCGCAGGAGCAGGCTACGAG.

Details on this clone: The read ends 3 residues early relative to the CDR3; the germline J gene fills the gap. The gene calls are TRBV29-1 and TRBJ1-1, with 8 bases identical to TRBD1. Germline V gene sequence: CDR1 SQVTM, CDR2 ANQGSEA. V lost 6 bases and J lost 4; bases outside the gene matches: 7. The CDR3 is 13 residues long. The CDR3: CSVATGGATEAFF. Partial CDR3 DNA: TGCAGCGTCGCCACAGGGGGGGCCACTGAA.

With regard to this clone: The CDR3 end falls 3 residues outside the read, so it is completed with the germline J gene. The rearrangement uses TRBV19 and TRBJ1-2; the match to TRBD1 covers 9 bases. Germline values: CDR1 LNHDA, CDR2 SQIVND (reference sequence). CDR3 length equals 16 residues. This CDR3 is CARPEDRDRDSYDYTF. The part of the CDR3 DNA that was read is TGTGCCCGTCCCGAAGACCGGGACAGGGATTCCTACGAC.